These 11 T cell receptor beta chains were all obtained from the same sample, sequenced in a study of blood T cell repertoires in COVID-19 (dated by TCRdb to between 2020 and 2021). The library relied on the immunoSEQ multiplex PCR assay. TCRdb's version of the immuneACCESS table is confined to in-frame rearrangements and falls short of the full clone set. An unresolved V gene accounts for under half of the shortfall where checked; the remainder is of unknown origin. The sample has a few hundred thousand clones on record, around nine tenths of them singletons. Together, the top ten hold about 0.94% of the sample. The material sequenced was peripheral blood. Receptor source: a woman aged 40 to 49 who had recovered from COVID-19.

The chain is built from TRBV20-1 and TRBJ2-7; the match to TRBD1 covers 7 bases. This CDR3 is 11 amino acids long. V shed 5 bases and J 5 bases; nucleotides not matched to a gene: 3. Germline CDR1 and CDR2: DFQATT and SNEGSKA (reference sequence). The CDR3 sequence is CSAPTGDEQYF. DNA of the CDR3: TGCAGTGCTCCTACAGGGGACGAGCAGTACTTC.

The chain carries TRBV20-1 and TRBJ2-7; 14 nucleotides match TRBD2. Per germline, CDR1 DFQATT and CDR2 SNEGSKA (reference sequence). Trimming removed 3 bases from V and 2 bases from J; junction bases left unmatched: 6. The CDR3 has 16 residues. The CDR3 sequence is CSASHGTSGRPYEQYF. CDR3 coding DNA: TGCAGTGCTAGTCATGGGACTAGCGGGAGACCCTACGAGCAGTACTTC.

The genes are TRBV7-8 and TRBJ1-4, with a weak D call TRBD1 (5 bases). The V gene lost 11 bases and the J gene lost 3 bases, with 13 bases spanning the gap. This CDR3 spans 13 amino acids. CDR1 and CDR2 (germline): SGHVS, FQNEAQ. The CDR3 DNA is TGTGCCGACGCCGGGGGTTCTAATGAAAAACTGTTTTTT. Translated: CADAGGSNEKLFF.

This clone was picked up one time. The rearrangement uses TRBV20-1 and TRBJ2-3; weak D call: TRBD2 (6 bases). Germline CDR1 and CDR2: DFQATT and SNEGSKA (reference sequence). Trimming took off 3 bases at V and 0 bases at J, with 7 bases between the two ends. This CDR3 region has 13 residues. CDR3 region: CSASSGSTDTQYF. The CDR3 coding sequence is TGCAGTGCTAGTAGCGGCAGCACAGATACGCAGTATTTT.

The gene calls are TRBV11-2 and TRBJ1-4; D call uncertain. CDR3 length: 13 residues. Looked up from germline, CDR1 is SGHAT and CDR2 is FQNNGV. The ends were cut back, 5 bases at V and 7 bases at J, with 11 bases in the middle. This chain's CDR3 is CASSPWSGEKLFF. CDR3 in DNA: TGTGCCAGCAGCCCCTGGTCGGGTGAAAAACTGTTTTTT.

This chain uses TRBV27 with TRBJ2-7; 8 bases are a match to TRBD2. Germline V gene data show CDR1 as MNHEY and CDR2 as SMNVEV (reference sequence). The CDR3 is 14 residues long. Trimming cost V 5 bases and J 2 bases; bases outside gene matches: 5. CDR3 sequence (DNA): TGTGCCAGCAGTGGTAGCGGGGCGACCTACGAGCAGTACTTC. The encoded protein is CASSGSGATYEQYF.

The CDR3 is CASSWTADTQYF. For the CDR3, the DNA is TGTGCCAGCAGCTGGACAGCAGATACGCAGTATTTT. The chain uses TRBV7-9 and TRBJ2-3, with D perhaps TRBD1 (6 bases). Looked up from germline, CDR1 is SEHNR and CDR2 is FQNEAQ (reference sequence). Trimming removed 4 bases at V and 4 bases at J, with 6 bases between. The CDR3 runs 12 residues.

This clone was observed a single time. The V gene is TRBV6-4, the J gene TRBJ2-6; possibly TRBD1 for D (5 bases). The V end was cut by 0 bases, the J end by 2 bases, with 5 bases between. Germline assignment: CDR1 MRHNA and CDR2 SNTAGT. The CDR3 spans 15 residues. The CDR3 region is CASSDSGAGANVLTF. The CDR3 coding sequence is TGTGCCAGCAGTGACTCAGGGGCTGGGGCCAACGTCCTGACTTTC.

The chain is built from TRBV29-1 and TRBJ2-2, with D perhaps TRBD1 (5 bases). This CDR3 is built from 13 residues. The germline V and J ends were trimmed by 4 bases and 2 bases, with 8 bases remaining between them. Germline V gene data show CDR1 as SQVTM and CDR2 as ANQGSEA. CDR3 nucleotides: TGCAGCGTTGCCAGGGAAAACACCGGGGAGCTGTTTTTT. This translates into CSVARENTGELFF.

The rearrangement links TRBV27 to TRBJ2-7; TRBD1 agrees at 8 bases. Germline assignment: CDR1 MNHEY and CDR2 SMNVEV (reference sequence). The CDR3 has 14 amino acids. V was pared by 6 bases and J by 5 bases, with 9 bases of the junction left unmatched. CDR3 loop: CASSIRQGRDEQYF. The CDR3 region has the DNA TGTGCCAGCAGCATTCGACAGGGGAGAGACGAGCAGTACTTC.

The chain recombines TRBV6-6 with TRBJ2-3; 10 bases match TRBD2. V lost 6 bases and J lost 1; bases outside the gene matches: 4. The germline CDR1 and CDR2 sequences are MNHNY and SVGAGI (reference sequence). The CDR3 runs 15 residues. CDR3 region: CASRIGTSGTDTQYF. The CDR3 bases are TGTGCCAGCAGGATCGGGACTAGCGGCACAGATACGCAGTATTTT.